Listed here are 8 T cell receptor beta chains from one sample, sequenced in a study of CD8 T cells in Susac syndrome. With random hexamers, roughly 0.5 to 1 ug RNA was reverse transcribed. TCRdb itself ran the immunoSEQ multiplex PCR reads through MiXCR, one entry per CDR3 protein. The sample includes 240,000 or so distinct CDR3 sequences, around 96% seen only once; the top ten take about 0.1%. Material: CD4+ T cells from PBMCs. All receptors come from a human donor with Susac syndrome.

V and J are TRBV7-3 and TRBJ2-1; 8 bases fit TRBD2. V lost 6 bases, J lost 5 bases, and 21 bases stayed unmatched. Germline V gene data show CDR1 as SGHTA and CDR2 as FQGTGA. The CDR3 extends over 19 amino acids. The CDR3 sequence is CASSPSVRHGRERDNEQFF. The CDR3 DNA is TGTGCCAGCAGTCCCTCCGTGCGACACGGGAGGGAACGAGACAATGAGCAGTTCTTC.

The rearrangement joins TRBV2 to TRBJ1-4; possibly TRBD1 for D (6 bases). The germline V and J ends were trimmed by 6 bases and 0 bases, with 11 bases remaining between them. Germline-derived CDR1 and CDR2 are SNHLY and FYNNEI. The CDR3 is made up of 15 amino acids. CDR3 sequence reads: CASSPRGATNEKLFF. The DNA for the CDR3 is TGTGCCAGCAGCCCCAGGGGTGCAACTAATGAAAAACTGTTTTTT.

This chain links TRBV6-5 with TRBJ1-1; weak D call: TRBD1 (5 bases). Germline CDR1 reads MNHEY; CDR2 reads SVGAGI. CDR3 size: 13 residues. Trimming took off 2 bases at V and 6 bases at J, with 10 bases between the two ends. CDR3 DNA sequence: TGTGCCAGCAGTTACAGGGGTGTGCCTGAAGCTTTCTTT. Its protein is CASSYRGVPEAFF.

The chain combines TRBV7-9 with TRBJ2-5; D not certain. The V end lost 1 base, the J end lost 12 bases, and 12 bases lay between the germline ends. The V gene's germline CDR1 is SEHNR and CDR2 FQNEAQ (reference sequence). The CDR3 has 12 residues. The CDR3 is CASSLEGVRKYF. CDR3 DNA: TGTGCCAGCAGCTTAGAGGGTGTAAGAAAGTACTTC.

The chain uses TRBV30 and TRBJ1-2; no clear D. The ends were cut back, 4 bases at V and 3 bases at J, with 12 bases in the middle. CDR3 length: 13 residues. Germline assignment: CDR1 GTSNPN and CDR2 SVGIG (reference sequence). CDR3 DNA: TGTGCCTGGACCCTCTTCGGGGACTATGGCTACACCTTC. It yields the protein CAWTLFGDYGYTF.

V and J are TRBV28 and TRBJ2-6, with 12 bases lining up with TRBD1. Germline-derived CDR1 and CDR2 are MDHEN and SYDVKM. This CDR3 is built from 18 residues. J lost 3 bases, V lost 3 bases, and 6 bases had no gene match. The CDR3 sequence: CASSFIGTGGVGANVLTF. CDR3 nucleotides: TGTGCCAGCAGTTTTATCGGGACAGGGGGCGTTGGGGCCAACGTCCTGACTTTC.

This chain uses TRBV3-1 with TRBJ2-1; D may match TRBD1 or TRBD2 (6 bases each). In germline, CDR1 is LGHDT, CDR2 YNNKEL (reference sequence). The CDR3 spans 15 residues. Between the trimmed V and J ends, which lost 4 bases and 10 bases, there was a span of 20 bases. Here the CDR3 DNA reads TGTGCCAGCAGCCTAGAGGGGGGCAGGGTAAGAGAGCAGTTCTTC. It yields the protein CASSLEGGRVREQFF.

The V and J genes are TRBV28 and TRBJ2-7; D uncertain. CDR1 is MDHEN and CDR2 is SYDVKM in the germline V gene. V shed 1 base and J shed 2 bases, with 18 bases lying between them. This CDR3 has 17 amino acids. The CDR3 bases are TGTGCCAGCAGTTTATCCTTTGGGTCTAGGCCTACCTACGAGCAGTACTTC. As protein: CASSLSFGSRPTYEQYF.